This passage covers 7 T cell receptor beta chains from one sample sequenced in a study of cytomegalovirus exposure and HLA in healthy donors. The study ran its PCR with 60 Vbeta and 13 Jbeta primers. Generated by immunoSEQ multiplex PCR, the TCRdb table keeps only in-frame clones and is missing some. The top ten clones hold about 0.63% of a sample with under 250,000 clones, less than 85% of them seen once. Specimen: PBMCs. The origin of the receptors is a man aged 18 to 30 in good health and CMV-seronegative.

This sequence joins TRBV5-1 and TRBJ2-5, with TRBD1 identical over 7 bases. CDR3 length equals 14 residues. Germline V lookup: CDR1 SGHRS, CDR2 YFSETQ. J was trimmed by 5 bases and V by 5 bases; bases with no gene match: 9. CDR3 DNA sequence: TGCGCCAGCAGGCGACAGGGCGTATACGAGACCCAGTACTTC. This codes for CASRRQGVYETQYF.

CDR3 amino acids: CASCRTGGGHEQYF. The CDR3 coding sequence is TGTGCCAGCTGTCGGACAGGGGGCGGCCACGAGCAGTACTTC. V is TRBV28 and J is TRBJ2-7, with 11 bases that match TRBD1. Losses at the gene ends were 8 bases for V and 5 bases for J; bases not matched to a gene: 8. Germline CDR1 MDHEN, CDR2 SYDVKM. The CDR3 totals 14 residues.

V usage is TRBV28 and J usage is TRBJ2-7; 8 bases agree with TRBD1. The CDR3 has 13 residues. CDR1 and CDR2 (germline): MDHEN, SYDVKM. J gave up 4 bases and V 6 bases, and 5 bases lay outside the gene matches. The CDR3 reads CASRSRQGYEQYF. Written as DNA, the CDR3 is TGTGCCAGCAGAAGCCGACAGGGGTACGAGCAGTACTTC. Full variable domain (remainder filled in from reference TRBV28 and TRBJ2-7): DVKVTQSSRYLVKRTGEKVFLECVQDMDHENMFWYRQDPGLGLRLIYFSYDVKMKEKGDIPEGYSVSREKKERFSLILESASTNQTSMYLCASRSRQGYEQYFGPGTRLTVT.

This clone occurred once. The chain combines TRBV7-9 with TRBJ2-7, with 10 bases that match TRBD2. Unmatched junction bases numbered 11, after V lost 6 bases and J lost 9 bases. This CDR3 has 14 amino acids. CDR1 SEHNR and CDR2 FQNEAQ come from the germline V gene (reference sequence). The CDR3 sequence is CASSEAAGGPGQYF. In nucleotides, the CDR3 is TGTGCCAGCAGTGAAGCAGCGGGAGGGCCGGGGCAGTACTTC.

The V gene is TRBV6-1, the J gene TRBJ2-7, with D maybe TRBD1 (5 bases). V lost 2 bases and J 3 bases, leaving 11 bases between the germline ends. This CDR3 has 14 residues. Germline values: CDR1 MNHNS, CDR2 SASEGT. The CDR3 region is CASSELSQGYEQYF. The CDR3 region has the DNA TGTGCCAGCAGTGAACTCTCTCAGGGCTACGAGCAGTACTTC.

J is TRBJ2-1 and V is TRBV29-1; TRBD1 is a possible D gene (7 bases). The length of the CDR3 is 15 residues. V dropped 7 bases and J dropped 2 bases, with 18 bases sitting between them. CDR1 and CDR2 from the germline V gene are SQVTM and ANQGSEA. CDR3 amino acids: CSAEGAQGPYNEQFF. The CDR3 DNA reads TGCAGCGCGGAGGGGGCGCAGGGCCCCTACAATGAGCAGTTCTTC.

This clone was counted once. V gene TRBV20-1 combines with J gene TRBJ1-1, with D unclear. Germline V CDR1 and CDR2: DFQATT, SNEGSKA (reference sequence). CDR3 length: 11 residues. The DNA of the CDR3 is TGCAGAGTAGTGTCATTGACTGAAGCTTTCTTT. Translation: CRVVSLTEAFF.